This record looks at one TCR beta chain sequence and its context. Its antigen is not identified. The source of the sample is a study of a mutant IDH1 vaccine in newly diagnosed glioma. Study summary: The initiation of vaccination occurred 4-6 weeks after radiotherapy alone, or with temozolomide cycles. Patients had received radiotherapy, temozolomide, or both previously, most receiving both. Study-wide findings and caveats: Pseudoprogression appeared unlinked to shifts in leading peripheral T cell clonotypes.

Clones were sequenced by immunoSEQ multiplex PCR, and TCRdb holds only the in-frame ones, with some missing. The sample lists roughly 110,000 clones, roughly nine tenths seen once, with 0.6% to 0.7% in the top ten. The CDR3 spans 13 residues. Germline lookup yields CDR1 SGHRS and CDR2 YFSETQ. The V gene lost 4 bases and the J gene lost 8 bases, with 12 bases spanning the gap. The time point denotes: week 11, during vaccination. Vaccination used 300 ug of mutant IDH1 20-mer peptide per dose, with topical imiquimod. There were new WHO grade 3 or 4 astrocytomas in the donors, and these were IDH1-mutant and ATRX-lost.

The rearrangement links TRBV5-1 to TRBJ1-4; weak D call: TRBD1 (6 bases). Sequencing used PBMCs, obtained from a glioma patient whose treatment included an IDH1 peptide vaccine. The sequence was obtained from a woman aged 50 to 60 with glioma. The CDR3 loop is CASSQGGLEKLFF. As DNA, the CDR3 is TGCGCCAGCAGCCAAGGGGGACTGGAAAAACTGTTTTTT.